These 2 T cell receptor beta chains share one sample of origin, sequenced in a study of T cell repertoires in cytomegalovirus infection. In TCRdb, the reads were re-called with MiXCR into one record per CDR3 protein. The sample lists some 130,000 distinct CDR3 sequences, around 32% occurring once. The antigens these receptors bind are not known. The source material was CD8+ T cells from cultured PBMCs, sampled from culture after CMV antigen stimulation. These receptors came from a human donor in good health (CMV status not recorded). Some clones in this sample may be carry-over from other donors' samples.

This clonotype was recorded many times. The chain uses TRBV27 and TRBJ2-7, with TRBD1 matching 7 bases. The CDR3 length is 16 residues. With 4 bases clipped from V and 0 bases from J, the junction kept 9 bases outside the gene matches. CDR1 and CDR2 (germline): MNHEY, SMNVEV (reference sequence). CDR3 amino acids: CASSSPSQGSSYEQYF. In DNA form, the CDR3 reads TGTGCCAGCAGTTCCCCCTCACAGGGGAGCTCCTACGAGCAGTACTTC.

This clonotype has just a few counts. The chain recombines TRBV5-4 with TRBJ2-7; no clear D gene. The V and J ends lost 0 bases and 0 bases respectively, with 7 bases between them. The CDR3 consists of 14 residues. CDR1 and CDR2 from the germline V gene are SGHNT and YYREEE (reference sequence). The CDR3 here is CASSLGQYSYEQYF. In DNA, the CDR3 is TGTGCCAGCAGCTTGGGCCAGTACTCCTACGAGCAGTACTTC.